This entry concerns a single T cell receptor (beta chain). Per germline, CDR1 MGHRA and CDR2 YSYEKL. This CDR3 spans 15 amino acids. Trimming cost V 4 bases and J 0 bases; bases outside gene matches: 3. The sample comes from a study of cytomegalovirus exposure and HLA in healthy donors. 13 Jbeta primers and 60 Vbeta primers were used for the PCR. Data came from immunoSEQ multiplex PCR; TCRdb stores just in-frame clones and leaves some out. The profile shows about 110,000 clones, approximately 76% of them singletons. Sequences were obtained from PBMCs. The sequence was collected from a man in his forties or fifties in good health and CMV-seronegative. V usage is TRBV4-1 and J usage is TRBJ2-3; 8 bases line up with TRBD1. The CDR3 DNA follows: TGCGCCAGCAGCCCCCGGACAGGGAGCACAGATACGCAGTATTTT. Translation gives CASSPRTGSTDTQYF.